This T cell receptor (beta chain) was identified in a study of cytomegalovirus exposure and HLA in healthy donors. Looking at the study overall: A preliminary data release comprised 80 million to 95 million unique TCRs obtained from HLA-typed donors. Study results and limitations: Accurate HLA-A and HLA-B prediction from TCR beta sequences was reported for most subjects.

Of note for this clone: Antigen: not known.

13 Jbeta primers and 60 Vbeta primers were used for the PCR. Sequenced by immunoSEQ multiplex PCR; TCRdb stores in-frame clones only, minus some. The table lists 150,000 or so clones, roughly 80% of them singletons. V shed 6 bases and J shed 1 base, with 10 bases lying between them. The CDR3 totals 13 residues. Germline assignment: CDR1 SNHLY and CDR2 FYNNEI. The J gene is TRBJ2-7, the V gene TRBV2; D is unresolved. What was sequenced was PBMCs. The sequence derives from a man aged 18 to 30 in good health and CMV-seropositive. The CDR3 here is CASRATVSYEQYF. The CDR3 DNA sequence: TGTGCCAGCAGGGCCACAGTGTCCTACGAGCAGTACTTC.